Reported below is one TCR beta chain. No antigen is known for it. Within one base of it there is no much larger clone, and no base qualities were kept. The entry originates in a study of T cell repertoires in cytomegalovirus infection (dated by TCRdb to between 2017 and 2020). Background for the entire study: Donor HLA type was relevant to the analysis, as public TCR beta signatures indicated carriage of CMV infection together with the matching HLA type.

Sequencing was carried out with an Illumina HiSeq 1500. The raw public reads went through TCRdb reprocessing: fastp at Q25, MiXCR clone calling, in-frame beta chains kept. CDR3 protein duplicates are merged, each entry listing the most common genes and DNA. This sample lists approximately 400,000 distinct CDR3 sequences; approximately 31% were detected once. The top ten clonotypes cover roughly 13% of the sample. General conclusions and limits of the study: Carriers of CMV infection plus the relevant HLA type were discriminated by the cumulative frequency of public TCR beta family members in the study cohort and in an independent roughly 400-donor cohort. In the ex vivo response, HLA-C-restricted CMV-specific TCR beta clonotypes were dominant, and in two of eight donors the single most frequent clonotype came from this HLA-C-restricted group.

This TCR came from a human donor in good health (CMV status not recorded). Some clones in this sample may be carry-over from other donors' samples. The sequenced sample consisted of PBMCs.

The nucleotide sequence is TGCGCCAGCAGCCAAGTGGAGGACAGGGCCACCTACGAGCAGTACTTC. Its translation reads: CASSQVEDRATYEQYF. The chain uses TRBV4-1 and TRBJ2-7, with 8 junctional bases fitting TRBD1. The germline V and J ends show losses of 1 base and 2 bases respectively, and no gene match explains 7 bases of the junction. The CDR3 runs 16 residues from the cysteine to the phenylalanine. This entry keeps only the CDR3 DNA: 48 bases, framed from base 1. Per the germline V gene, MGHRA is the CDR1 and YSYEKL is the CDR2.